This T cell receptor (beta chain) was recovered during a study of shared clonotypes between healthy human individuals. Whole-study findings and limits: Memory subsets generally showed smaller estimated richness than naive subsets did. Of the naive CD4 clonotypes, around 4.8% were shared across four donors.

Germline loops: CDR1 MNHEY, CDR2 SVGAGI. The CDR3 length is 14 residues. With 6 bases removed from V and 8 bases from J, the gap between germline ends came to 16 bases. The authors distributed each subset's genomic DNA evenly over several immunoSEQ plates. The data were produced by immunoSEQ multiplex PCR, yet TCRdb's version contains in-frame clones alone and is incomplete. The sample lists roughly 2 million clones, 85% to 95% occurring once. Subsets obtained from CD4+ cells comprised CD45RA+ naive and CD45RA-negative memory cells. In regard to this clone: Its antigen remains unidentified.

V usage is TRBV6-5 and J usage is TRBJ1-4; D may be TRBD1 (5 bases). This TCR was sampled from a man between 18 and 29 years old in good health. The sequenced sample consisted of naive CD4+ T cells sorted from blood. Subset indicated: CD45RA+ positively selected. The CDR3 loop is CASSGAGRGEKLFF. In nucleotides, the CDR3 is TGTGCCAGCAGCGGGGCAGGCCGGGGGGAAAAACTGTTTTTT.